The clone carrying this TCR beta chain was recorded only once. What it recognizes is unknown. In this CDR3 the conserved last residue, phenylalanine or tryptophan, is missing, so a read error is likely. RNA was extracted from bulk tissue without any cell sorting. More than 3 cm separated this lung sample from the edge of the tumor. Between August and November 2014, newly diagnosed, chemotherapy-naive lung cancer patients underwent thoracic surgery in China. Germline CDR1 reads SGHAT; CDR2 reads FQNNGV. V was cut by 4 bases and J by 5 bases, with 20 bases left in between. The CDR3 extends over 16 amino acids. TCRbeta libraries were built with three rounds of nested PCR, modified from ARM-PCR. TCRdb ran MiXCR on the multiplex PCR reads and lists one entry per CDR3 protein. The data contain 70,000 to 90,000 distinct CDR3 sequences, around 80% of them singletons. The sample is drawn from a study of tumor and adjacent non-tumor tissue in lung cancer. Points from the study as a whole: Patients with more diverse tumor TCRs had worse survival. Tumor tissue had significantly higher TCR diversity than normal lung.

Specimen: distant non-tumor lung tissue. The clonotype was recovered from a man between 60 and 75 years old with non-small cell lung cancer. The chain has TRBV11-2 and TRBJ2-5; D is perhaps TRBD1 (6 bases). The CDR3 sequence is CASSSTMWGPNETQYC. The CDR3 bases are TGTGCCAGCAGCTCCACAATGTGGGGGCCAAATGAGACCCAGTACTGC.